Below, 18 T cell receptor beta chains from the same sample are listed, as sequenced in a study of blood T cell repertoires in COVID-19. The table came from immunoSEQ multiplex PCR; TCRdb's copy has only in-frame clones and leaves some out. The sample comprises some 170,000 clones, approximately 87% of which are singletons, and 9.5% to 15% rests with the top ten. Input material: peripheral blood. These receptors were taken from a woman in her sixties or seventies with COVID-19, enrolled during active disease.

V gene TRBV6-5 combines with J gene TRBJ1-5; tentatively, D is TRBD1 (5 bases). The CDR3 runs to 12 residues. V gave up 4 bases and J gave up 6 bases, with 7 bases separating them. Looked up from germline, CDR1 is MNHEY and CDR2 is SVGAGI. CDR3 amino acids: CASSWGGQPQHF. CDR3 nucleotide sequence: TGTGCCAGCAGTTGGGGGGGTCAGCCCCAGCATTTT.

The gene calls are TRBV24-1 and TRBJ2-1, with 8 bases identical to TRBD1. The ends lost 11 bases at V and 5 bases at J; junction bases unmatched: 10. Germline lookup yields CDR1 KGHDR and CDR2 SFDVKD. The CDR3 is 14 residues long. This CDR3 is CAIPHRGTNNEQFF. Written as DNA, the CDR3 is TGTGCCATCCCCCACAGGGGGACAAACAATGAGCAGTTCTTC.

J is TRBJ2-7 and V is TRBV4-2; D is possibly TRBD1 (6 bases). Looked up from germline, CDR1 is LGHNA and CDR2 is YNFKEQ. V lost 0 bases to trimming and J lost 5 bases, with 14 bases between them. The CDR3 has 15 amino acids. The CDR3 region is CASSQDSPGANEQYF. The CDR3 DNA reads TGTGCCAGCAGCCAAGATTCCCCAGGGGCGAACGAGCAGTACTTC.

The chain employs TRBV7-2 and TRBJ1-4; no firm D call. Germline assignment: CDR1 SGHTA and CDR2 FQGNSA. V was pared by 5 bases and J by 7 bases, with 8 bases between. This CDR3 has 12 amino acids. The CDR3 bases are TGTGCCAGCAGCCCTCCTAGTGAAAAACTGTTTTTT. The encoded protein is CASSPPSEKLFF.

This chain joins TRBV3-1 (or the pseudogene TRBV3-2) and TRBJ2-1; a weak D match, TRBD2 (5 bases). CDR1 and CDR2 from the germline V gene are LGHDT and YNNKEL (reference sequence). This CDR3 spans 14 amino acids. V shed 2 bases and J shed 2 bases, with 7 bases lying between them. The CDR3 here is CASSQSGTYNEQFF. The DNA for the CDR3 is TGTGCCAGCAGCCAAAGCGGAACCTACAATGAGCAGTTCTTC.

J is TRBJ1-2 and V is TRBV19; no definite D call. Between the trimmed V and J ends, which lost 10 bases and 3 bases, there was a span of 12 bases. Per germline, CDR1 LNHDA and CDR2 SQIVND (reference sequence). CDR3 size: 12 residues. CDR3 in amino acids: CATSVGDYGYTF. In nucleotides, the CDR3 is TGTGCCACCTCCGTAGGAGACTATGGCTACACCTTC. The full variable domain, with the rest looked up from reference TRBV19 and TRBJ1-2, is DGGITQSPKYLFRKEGQNVTLSCEQNLNHDAMYWYRQDPGQGLRLIYYSQIVNDFQKGDIAEGYSVSREKKESFPLTVTSAQKNPTAFYLCATSVGDYGYTFGSGTRLTVV.

This chain joins TRBV20-1 and TRBJ2-2; 11 nucleotides align to TRBD2. CDR3 length: 15 amino acids. With V trimmed by 3 bases and J by 1 base, 1 base remained unmatched. Germline V gives CDR1 DFQATT, CDR2 SNEGSKA (reference sequence). DNA for the CDR3: TGCAGTGCTAGTACTAGCGGGAGGAACACCGGGGAGCTGTTTTTT. It specifies CSASTSGRNTGELFF.

This clone was seen a few times. The chain is built from TRBV2 and TRBJ2-2; a weak D match, TRBD2 (6 bases). Trimming took off 8 bases at V and 5 bases at J, with 15 bases between the two ends. Germline CDR1 SNHLY, CDR2 FYNNEI. This CDR3 has 14 residues. This CDR3 reads CASSLRGKTGELFF. In nucleotides, the CDR3 is TGTGCCAGCTCACTACGGGGGAAAACCGGGGAGCTGTTTTTT. The full variable domain, in which reference TRBV2 and TRBJ2-2 provide the parts outside the CDR3, is EPEVTQTPSHQVTQMGQEVILRCVPISNHLYFYWYRQILGQKVEFLVSFYNNEISEKSEIFDDQFSVERPDGSNFTLKIRSTKLEDSAMYFCASSLRGKTGELFFGEGSRLTVL.

This sequence joins TRBV2 and TRBJ1-5, with 8 bases that match TRBD1. The CDR3 runs 15 residues. V dropped 5 bases and J dropped 8; count of bases not matched to a gene: 11. Germline-derived CDR1 and CDR2 are SNHLY and FYNNEI. CDR3 protein: CASSRDRLTRKPQHF. The CDR3, as DNA: TGTGCCAGCAGTAGGGACAGGCTAACGAGGAAGCCCCAGCATTTT.

The chain couples TRBV7-2 to TRBJ2-3; 14 bases are shared with TRBD2. Germline V gene data show CDR1 as SGHTA and CDR2 as FQGNSA. This CDR3 has 17 residues. With 0 bases clipped from V and 4 bases from J, the junction kept 3 bases outside the gene matches. The CDR3 spells CASSLAGLAGAADTQYF. CDR3 DNA: TGTGCCAGCAGCTTAGCGGGACTAGCGGGAGCTGCAGATACGCAGTATTTT.

The chain has TRBV5-1 and TRBJ2-7; 10 bases fit TRBD2. The V gene end was trimmed by 0 bases and the J gene end by 7 bases; junction bases not matched to a gene: 7. The CDR3 extends over 15 amino acids. CDR1 is SGHRS, CDR2 YFSETQ, per germline. The CDR3 DNA follows: TGCGCCAGCAGCTTGGCAGCGGGAGGGCCGGATGAGCAGTACTTC. It codes for CASSLAAGGPDEQYF.

Concerning this clone: No conserved phenylalanine or tryptophan ends this CDR3, so it is likely a read error. The limits of the CDR3 on the DNA are not certain, so only TCRdb's listed CDR3 is given. This rearrangement joins TRBV28 to TRBJ2-7; TRBD2, the table's D call, lacks a check against the DNA. The CDR3 is 12 amino acids long, termini counted. CDR1 and CDR2 from the germline V gene are MDHEN and SYDVKM. The CDR3 is CASRSGTSRPSC.

The gene calls are TRBV28 and TRBJ1-2, with a possible D match to TRBD1 (5 bases). The germline gives CDR1 MDHEN, CDR2 SYDVKM. V lost 4 bases and J lost 7, with 25 bases in between. This CDR3 is 17 amino acids long. The CDR3 DNA reads as TGTGCCAGCAGTTCCCCAGGGCGGGGCGCTAAGTCGGTTGGCTACACCTTC. It specifies CASSSPGRGAKSVGYTF.

V usage is TRBV11-3 and J usage is TRBJ1-4; 7 bases map to TRBD1. CDR1 and CDR2 (germline): SGHNT, YENEEA. The CDR3 sequence is 13 residues long. Unmatched junction bases numbered 1, after V lost 2 bases and J lost 7 bases. The CDR3 protein is CASSLQGGEKLFF. For the CDR3, the DNA is TGTGCCAGCAGCTTACAGGGGGGTGAAAAACTGTTTTTT.

This clone has just one count. The chain combines TRBV24-1 with TRBJ2-5, with 10 bases identical to TRBD1. This CDR3 spans 14 amino acids. Germline values: CDR1 KGHDR, CDR2 SFDVKD. Trimming at V came to 7 bases and at J to 5 bases, leaving 6 bases not matched to a gene. CDR3 DNA sequence: TGTGCCACCAGACCGACAGGGGGCTCTGAGACCCAGTACTTC. Translation gives CATRPTGGSETQYF.

This clone was found a few times. J is TRBJ2-7 and V is TRBV7-9; D is uncertain. Germline CDR1 SEHNR, CDR2 FQNEAQ (reference sequence). CDR3 length: 13 amino acids. Trimming cost V 1 base and J 5 bases, with 9 bases left between them. CDR3 bases: TGTGCCAGCAGCTTAGTGCAGGTCAACGAGCAGTACTTC. Its translation: CASSLVQVNEQYF.

The chain joins TRBV2 to TRBJ2-7; 11 positions agree with TRBD2. Trimming cost V 8 bases and J 4 bases; bases outside gene matches: 10. Germline CDR1 reads SNHLY; CDR2 reads FYNNEI. The CDR3 runs 15 residues. This CDR3 is CASRTGTSGLYEQYF. The CDR3 DNA reads as TGTGCCAGCCGAACCGGGACTAGCGGTCTTTACGAGCAGTACTTC.

This clone was seen a single time. J is TRBJ2-3 and V is TRBV5-1; 7 positions agree with TRBD1. Trimming took 4 bases from V and 0 from J; bases not matched to a gene: 5. This CDR3 has 15 residues. Germline lookup yields CDR1 SGHRS and CDR2 YFSETQ. The CDR3 DNA reads TGCGCCAGCAGCCTGGGACAGATTAGCACAGATACGCAGTATTTT. Protein sequence: CASSLGQISTDTQYF.